Reported below is one T cell receptor (beta chain). Its antigen is currently unknown. The record originates from a study of cytomegalovirus exposure and HLA in healthy donors. Overall study context: Among fewer than 500 genotyped donors, 80% to 90% fell in the Caucasian-associated ancestry cluster.

The V end was cut by 4 bases, the J end by 2 bases, with 13 bases between. This CDR3 is 15 amino acids long. The germline gives CDR1 SGDLS, CDR2 YYNGEE. Study results and caveats: Sequences of the TCR beta chain were said to predict the HLA-A and HLA-B alleles of most subjects accurately.

Researchers ran the PCR with 60 Vbeta and 13 Jbeta primers. Method: immunoSEQ multiplex PCR; TCRdb's copy keeps in-frame clones and lacks some. In the table there are over 90,000 clones, around 64% of which are singletons. The sequence derives from a man in his fifties or sixties in good health and CMV-seronegative. The chain recombines TRBV9 with TRBJ2-1; D perhaps matches TRBD2 (5 bases). Sequencing used PBMCs. The CDR3 coding sequence is TGTGCCAGCAGCTTAAAAGACGGGACCTACAATGAGCAGTTCTTC. Encoded protein: CASSLKDGTYNEQFF.